This T cell receptor beta chain originates from a study of spatial heterogeneity in lung cancer. Whole-study context: Combinations of a unique TCR and a UMI were tallied in raw reads, and on average each appeared more than ten times.

Every TCR cDNA molecule carried a tag that served as a unique molecular identifier. TCRdb called the 5' RACE reads again in MiXCR, with one record for every CDR3 protein. The data contain some 12,000 distinct CDR3 sequences, about 6% of them seen just once; the ten biggest clones take up 10%. The CDR3 extends over 14 amino acids. With 5 bases clipped from V and 1 base from J, the junction kept 3 bases outside the gene matches. Germline CDR1 reads SGHTA; CDR2 reads FQGNSA. Time point meaning: sample taken at primary tumor resection. Unsorted samples of tumor, nontumor lung or frozen PBMC had their whole RNA sequenced.

This chain uses TRBV7-2 with TRBJ2-7; 9 nucleotides match TRBD1. The sample was normal lung tissue next to the tumor, taken at surgery. This receptor was obtained from a male donor with early-stage non-small cell lung cancer. The CDR3 sequence is CASSPTGGSYEQYF. The CDR3 DNA reads TGTGCCAGCAGCCCGACAGGGGGTTCCTACGAGCAGTACTTC.